Each of the 22 T cell receptor beta chains below was sequenced from the same sample in a study of T cell changes during pregnancy in multiple sclerosis. The protocol was immunoSEQ multiplex PCR, while the TCRdb copy is restricted to in-frame clones and leaves out a portion. The table has fewer than 85,000 clones, about 90% seen once. The sample here was peripheral blood, taken in the first trimester of pregnancy. The source is a female donor in good health, enrolled as a control in a pregnancy study.

The rearrangement uses TRBV7-9 and TRBJ2-2; D may be TRBD2 (5 bases). V gave up 1 base and J gave up 0 bases, with 6 bases separating them. The CDR3 has 15 amino acids. Germline V CDR1 and CDR2: SEHNR, FQNEAQ (reference sequence). The CDR3 DNA follows: TGTGCCAGCAGCTTAGTGGGAGCGAACACCGGGGAGCTGTTTTTT. Amino acids: CASSLVGANTGELFF.

This chain connects TRBV28 to TRBJ2-7, with 9 bases lining up with TRBD2. This CDR3 region has 17 residues. V was pared by 3 bases and J by 5 bases, with 14 bases of the junction left unmatched. The V gene's germline CDR1 is MDHEN and CDR2 SYDVKM. CDR3 sequence (DNA): TGTGCCAGCAGTTTTGTCCCTTGGCGGGAGGGCCGGGACGAGCAGTACTTC. This codes for CASSFVPWREGRDEQYF.

This clone has only one observation. The chain combines TRBV5-1 with TRBJ2-7, with TRBD2 identical over 13 bases. The CDR3 is 15 residues long. Germline trimming cut 4 bases from V and 4 bases from J; bases unmatched to any gene: 5. Germline assignment: CDR1 SGHRS and CDR2 YFSETQ. CDR3 residues: CASSPGTSGNYEQYF. The CDR3 bases are TGCGCCAGCAGCCCCGGGACTAGCGGGAATTACGAGCAGTACTTC. The complete variable domain, with remaining parts taken from reference TRBV5-1 and TRBJ2-7, reads KAGVTQTPRYLIKTRGQQVTLSCSPISGHRSVSWYQQTPGQGLQFLFEYFSETQRNKGNFPGRFSGRQFSNSRSEMNVSTLELGDSALYLCASSPGTSGNYEQYFGPGTRLTVT.

The CDR3 DNA sequence: TGTGCCAGCAGTTTGACAGGCCACTCTGGAAACACCATATATTTT. Translating it yields CASSLTGHSGNTIYF. This chain links TRBV28 with TRBJ1-3, with D possibly matching TRBD1 (6 bases). V lost 3 bases, J lost 0 bases, and 9 bases lay in between. This CDR3 comprises 15 residues. Germline-derived CDR1 and CDR2 are MDHEN and SYDVKM.

V is TRBV5-4 and J is TRBJ1-3, with 8 positions matching TRBD1. With 5 bases clipped from V and 5 bases from J, the junction kept 6 bases outside the gene matches. CDR1 and CDR2 from the germline V gene are SGHNT and YYREEE (reference sequence). This CDR3 contains 14 residues. The CDR3 nucleotides are TGTGCCAGCAGTCCAGACAGGGGTCGAAACACCATATATTTT. Protein product: CASSPDRGRNTIYF.

The chain is built from TRBV11-2 and TRBJ2-7, with a possible D match to TRBD2 (6 bases). Deletions cut 7 bases from V and 5 bases from J, with 15 bases between. Germline assignment: CDR1 SGHAT and CDR2 FQNNGV. The CDR3 loop spans 13 amino acids. The CDR3 is CASTQFGSNEQYF. The CDR3 nucleotides read TGTGCCAGCACCCAATTCGGGAGTAACGAGCAGTACTTC.

The rearrangement joins TRBV11-2 to TRBJ2-1, with 7 bases matching TRBD2. V shed 7 bases, J shed 8 bases, and the junction held 8 bases outside the gene matches. Germline V gene data show CDR1 as SGHAT and CDR2 as FQNNGV. There are 13 residues in the CDR3. CDR3 region: CASTSSGGDEQFF. The CDR3 nucleotides read TGTGCCAGCACCTCTAGCGGCGGGGATGAGCAGTTCTTC.

This sequence joins TRBV7-2 and TRBJ1-2; D remains ambiguous. Germline CDR1 SGHTA, CDR2 FQGNSA. The CDR3 runs 14 residues. V was shortened by 1 base and J by 7 bases, with 13 bases between the two germline ends. CDR3 in amino acids: CASSLGRLVAGYTF. The CDR3 nucleotides are TGTGCCAGCAGCTTAGGCAGGCTGGTGGCTGGCTACACCTTC.

This clone appeared a few times. The rearrangement uses TRBV14 and TRBJ1-1, with a weak D call TRBD1 (5 bases). Per the germline V gene, CDR1 is SGHDN and CDR2 is FVKESK. The CDR3 has 14 residues. Trimming took off 8 bases at V and 1 base at J, with 14 bases between the two ends. CDR3 residues: CASGSPRGNTEAFF. In DNA form, the CDR3 reads TGTGCCAGCGGCAGTCCAAGGGGGAACACTGAAGCTTTCTTT.

This chain joins TRBV4-1 and TRBJ2-1; 10 nucleotides align to TRBD2. Germline CDR1 and CDR2: MGHRA and YSYEKL. The CDR3 extends over 15 amino acids. V shed 5 bases, J shed 4 bases, and the junction held 5 bases outside the gene matches. The CDR3 sequence is CASSLGLAAYNEQFF. The CDR3 coding sequence is TGCGCCAGCAGCTTAGGACTAGCGGCATACAATGAGCAGTTCTTC.

This clone came up once. J is TRBJ2-5 and V is TRBV7-8; 8 nucleotides align to TRBD2. J lost 3 bases, V lost 1 base, and 7 bases had no gene match. The CDR3 runs 16 residues. Germline CDR1 and CDR2: SGHVS and FQNEAQ. CDR3 bases: TGTGCCAGCAGCTTAGGAGGGACTAGATGGGAAGAGACCCAGTACTTC. Protein: CASSLGGTRWEETQYF.

V is TRBV10-3 and J is TRBJ2-1, with 7 bases that match TRBD1. The CDR3 spans 15 residues. J gave up 7 bases and V 6 bases, and 12 bases lay outside the gene matches. Germline V gene sequence: CDR1 ENHRY, CDR2 SYGVKD. The CDR3, as DNA: TGTGCCATCAGCGGAAGAACAGGGGAGCAGAATGAGCAGTTCTTC. This translates into CAISGRTGEQNEQFF.

In this sample, this clone is medium-sized. The chain links TRBV29-1 to TRBJ1-2; 10 nucleotides line up with TRBD1. Germline loops: CDR1 SQVTM, CDR2 ANQGSEA. V was pared by 6 bases and J by 6 bases, with 4 bases of the junction left unmatched. The CDR3 covers 12 residues. The CDR3 region is CSVPTGGDGYTF. The DNA for the CDR3 is TGCAGCGTGCCGACAGGGGGCGATGGCTACACCTTC.

The gene calls are TRBV30 and TRBJ1-2; unclear D gene. Germline CDR1 GTSNPN, CDR2 SVGIG (reference sequence). Trimming removed 0 bases from V and 14 bases from J, with 19 bases in between. CDR3 size: 13 residues. The CDR3 region is CAWSVPAQSSLTF. Written as DNA, the CDR3 is TGTGCCTGGAGTGTACCGGCACAGTCCAGTCTGACCTTC. Together with reference TRBV30 and TRBJ1-2, the CDR3 gives the full variable domain: SQTIHQWPATLVQPVGSPLSLECTVEGTSNPNLYWYRQAAGRGLQLLFYSVGIGQISSEVPQNLSASRPQDRQFILSSKKLLLSDSGFYLCAWSVPAQSSLTFGSGTRLTVV.

The chain has TRBV5-5 and TRBJ1-4, with TRBD1 matching over 9 bases. CDR1 is SGHKS and CDR2 is YYEKEE in the germline V gene (reference sequence). J was trimmed by 5 bases and V by 1 base; bases with no gene match: 0. The length of the CDR3 is 14 residues. CDR3 coding DNA: TGTGCCAGCAGCTTGACAGGGGGCAATGAAAAACTGTTTTTT. Residues: CASSLTGGNEKLFF.

The chain recombines TRBV10-3 with TRBJ2-3; 9 bases match TRBD2. The CDR3 length is 14 residues. CDR1 is ENHRY and CDR2 is SYGVKD in the germline V gene. The V and J ends lost 10 bases and 3 bases, in that order; junction bases with no gene match: 8. This CDR3 is CATLGGRGTDTQYF. CDR3 sequence (DNA): TGTGCCACCCTCGGCGGGAGGGGTACAGATACGCAGTATTTT.

The chain links TRBV5-4 to TRBJ2-1; the match to TRBD2 covers 15 bases. With 4 bases clipped from V and 2 bases from J, the junction kept 10 bases outside the gene matches. CDR1 is SGHNT, CDR2 YYREEE, per germline (reference sequence). The CDR3 totals 19 residues. As DNA, the CDR3 is TGTGCCAGCAGCCCGCCGGGACTAGCGGGAGGAGGCCCCTACAATGAGCAGTTCTTC. This gives the protein CASSPPGLAGGGPYNEQFF.

Concerning this clone: The junction departs from the called germline gene at one end, perhaps through a read error. The chain couples TRBV15 to TRBJ2-5; a possible D gene is TRBD1 (5 bases). Germline V gives CDR1 LNHNV, CDR2 YYDKDF (reference sequence). The CDR3 is 14 amino acids. The CDR3, as DNA: TGTGCCACCGGCAGAGATGACAGCCAAGAGACCCAGTACTTC. Its protein is CATGRDDSQETQYF.

V gene TRBV6-1 combines with J gene TRBJ1-4, with D possibly TRBD1 on 5 matching bases. V lost 4 bases, J lost 7 bases, and 13 bases lay in between. There are 14 residues in the CDR3. Germline values: CDR1 MNHNS, CDR2 SASEGT. CDR3 amino acids: CASSVGRILEKLFF. CDR3 DNA: TGTGCCAGCAGTGTGGGGCGCATTCTTGAAAAACTGTTTTTT.

The rearrangement uses TRBV19 and TRBJ2-7, with TRBD1 as a possible D gene (6 bases). V gave up 8 bases and J gave up 5 bases, with 22 bases separating them. This CDR3 has 15 residues. Germline V gene data show CDR1 as LNHDA and CDR2 as SQIVND (reference sequence). The CDR3 protein is CASPWAPDQGNEQYF. The CDR3 DNA reads as TGTGCCAGTCCCTGGGCGCCGGACCAGGGGAACGAGCAGTACTTC.

The chain links TRBV7-9 to TRBJ2-3; D is perhaps TRBD1 (9 bases). V shed 10 bases and J shed 6 bases, with 23 bases lying between them. Germline V gene lookup returns CDR1 SEHNR and CDR2 FQNEAQ (reference sequence). The length of the CDR3 is 15 residues. The CDR3 loop is CATRGGTGSLDTQYF. CDR3 in DNA: TGTGCCACCCGCGGGGGGACAGGGAGTCTGGATACGCAGTATTTT.

The chain joins TRBV11-2 to TRBJ2-1; 13 bases are shared with TRBD2. V was clipped by 5 bases and J by 10 bases; unmatched bases: 17. The CDR3 has 18 amino acids. CDR1 and CDR2 from the germline V gene are SGHAT and FQNNGV. Here the CDR3 DNA reads TGTGCCAGCAGCCGGCCTTCAATCGGGACTAGCGGGACAAGGGAGCAGTTCTTC. It specifies CASSRPSIGTSGTREQFF.